A single sample gave rise to the 13 T cell receptor beta chains below, sequenced in a study of T cell repertoires in cytomegalovirus infection. The antigens of these receptors remain unknown. Each CDR3 protein is one row after TCRdb ran MiXCR on the reads. The sample holds approximately 350,000 distinct CDR3 sequences; around a third are singletons and the top ten take roughly 14%. Sequenced here: cultured PBMCs, sampled from culture after CMV antigen stimulation. The receptors were sampled from a human donor in good health (CMV status not recorded). Some clones in this sample may be carry-over from other donors' samples.

This clonotype came up a few times. The V call is TRBV18, the J call TRBJ2-7; D call uncertain. Germline CDR1 reads KGHSH; CDR2 reads LQKENI. The germline V and J ends were trimmed by 3 bases and 2 bases, with 8 bases remaining between them. This CDR3 has 13 amino acids. DNA for the CDR3: TGTGCCAGCTCACCCGCTGCAGCCTACGAGCAGTACGTC. Translating gives CASSPAAAYEQYV.

The J gene is TRBJ2-7, the V gene TRBV13; D is unclear. V lost 5 bases to trimming and J lost 7 bases, with 15 bases between them. CDR3 size: 13 residues. Germline loops: CDR1 PRHDT, CDR2 FYEKMQ (reference sequence). CDR3: CASSPPEAREQYV. DNA for the CDR3: TGTGCCAGCAGCCCGCCCGAGGCGAGGGAGCAGTACGTC.

This clonotype appeared a few times. The rearrangement links TRBV4-1 to TRBJ2-1; D is uncertain. The CDR3 is 14 amino acids. Germline V gene data show CDR1 as MGHRA and CDR2 as YSYEKL. Between the trimmed V and J ends, which lost 0 bases and 7 bases, there was a span of 10 bases. CDR3 nucleotide sequence: TGCGCCAGCAGCCAAGATGGGCCGTGGAATGAGCAGTTCTTC. It is translated as CASSQDGPWNEQFF.

This clonotype was recorded a few times. J is TRBJ2-1 and V is TRBV11-3; 10 nucleotides agree with TRBD2. The CDR3 is made up of 16 amino acids. Germline lookup yields CDR1 SGHNT and CDR2 YENEEA. The junction had 13 bases not matched to a gene; V was cut back by 2 bases and J by 12 bases. DNA for the CDR3: TGTGCCAGCAGCTTACGTTCTAGCGGGAGTACAATGAGGCAGTTCTTC. This encodes CASSLRSSGSTMRQFF.

The chain links TRBV7-2 to TRBJ2-5, with 12 bases aligning to TRBD2. Per the germline V gene, CDR1 is SGHTA and CDR2 is FQGNSA. V lost 1 base and J lost 4; bases outside the gene matches: 7. This CDR3 is built from 17 residues. The CDR3 protein is CASSLVSSGRAGETQYF. In DNA form, the CDR3 reads TGTGCCAGCAGCTTAGTTTCTAGCGGGAGGGCGGGAGAGACCCAGTACTTC.

The chain is built from TRBV6-6 and TRBJ2-1; D perhaps matches TRBD2 (6 bases). The CDR3 extends over 15 amino acids. V lost 5 bases and J lost 5, with 16 bases in between. Germline V lookup: CDR1 MNHNY, CDR2 SVGAGI (reference sequence). The CDR3 loop reads CASSRAGRAHNEQFF. CDR3 DNA sequence: TGTGCCAGCAGTCGGGCGGGACGGGCGCACAATGAGCAGTTCTTC.

This clonotype has only a few counts. CDR3 nucleotide sequence: TGTGCCAGCACCCCGGGACTAGCGGGAGTGGATGAGCAGTTCTTC. It yields the protein CASTPGLAGVDEQFF. The V gene is TRBV6-1, the J gene TRBJ2-1; 14 bases line up with TRBD2. J lost 8 bases, V lost 7 bases, and 7 bases had no gene match. The CDR3 has 15 residues. Germline V gene lookup returns CDR1 MNHNS and CDR2 SASEGT.

The chain links TRBV11-3 to TRBJ1-2; the D gene is possibly TRBD1 (6 bases). The CDR3 covers 13 residues. Deletions cut 6 bases from V and 7 bases from J, with 15 bases between. Germline lookup yields CDR1 SGHNT and CDR2 YENEEA. The CDR3 protein is CASSYRVDGGYTF. CDR3 nucleotide sequence: TGTGCCAGCAGTTACAGGGTTGACGGTGGCTACACCTTC.

This clonotype appeared a few times. V and J are TRBV4-1 and TRBJ2-1; 8 positions agree with TRBD2. The CDR3 has 14 residues. V lost 7 bases to trimming and J lost 8 bases; unmatched junction nucleotides: 10. Germline V CDR1 and CDR2: MGHRA, YSYEKL. The CDR3 DNA reads as TGCGCCAGCACCCATCGGGAGGGCCTCCATGAGCAGTTCTTC. It is translated as CASTHREGLHEQFF.

This clonotype was seen only a few times. The CDR3 DNA sequence: TGTGCCAGCAGCCCACGGCCGCCCGGGGGCAAGGACATTCAGTACTTC. It yields the protein CASSPRPPGGKDIQYF. The chain combines TRBV7-2 with TRBJ2-4; D assignment may be TRBD1 or TRBD2 (6 bases each). V dropped 5 bases and J dropped 8 bases, with 22 bases sitting between them. The germline V gene encodes CDR1 SGHTA and CDR2 FQGNSA. This CDR3 region has 16 residues. Full variable domain (remainder filled in from reference TRBV7-2 and TRBJ2-4): GAGVSQSPSNKVTEKGKDVELRCDPISGHTALYWYRQSLGQGLEFLIYFQGNSAPDKSGLPSDRFSAERTGGSVSTLTIQRTQQEDSAVYLCASSPRPPGGKDIQYFGAGTRLSVL.

This chain uses TRBV6-5 with TRBJ2-3; D call uncertain. With 2 bases removed from V and 2 bases from J, the gap between germline ends came to 8 bases. The germline CDR1 and CDR2 sequences are MNHEY and SVGAGI. This CDR3 region has 14 residues. The CDR3 protein is CASSYQLITDTQYF. The CDR3 coding sequence is TGTGCCAGCAGTTACCAACTAATCACAGATACGCAGTATTTT.

The chain uses TRBV7-9 and TRBJ1-1; perhaps TRBD1 as D (6 bases). CDR1 SEHNR and CDR2 FQNEAQ come from the germline V gene (reference sequence). The length of the CDR3 is 14 residues. V was pared by 4 bases and J by 0 bases, with 9 bases between. CDR3 sequence reads: CASSSDSLNTEAFF. As DNA, the CDR3 is TGTGCCAGCAGCTCGGACAGCTTGAACACTGAAGCTTTCTTT.

The rearrangement links TRBV12-3 or TRBV12-4 to TRBJ2-7, with TRBD2 matching 8 bases. V shed 6 bases, J shed 7 bases, and the junction held 11 bases outside the gene matches. The CDR3 has 14 amino acids. The CDR3 DNA is TGTGCCAGCAGAGATAGCGGGACGGTTGGGGAGCAGTACTTC. This gives the protein CASRDSGTVGEQYF.